This T cell receptor beta chain was sequenced for a study of T cell changes during pregnancy in multiple sclerosis. Sequencing was performed with immunoSEQ multiplex PCR; in TCRdb, only in-frame clones are kept and a portion is missing. The sample shows 70,000 to 95,000 clones, over 85% of them seen only once. CDR1 is MNHEY, CDR2 SMNVEV, per germline (reference sequence). The CDR3 contains 15 residues. Deletions cut 4 bases from V and 4 bases from J, with 13 bases between. The specimen was peripheral blood, collected in the first trimester of pregnancy. V usage is TRBV27 and J usage is TRBJ2-2; D is perhaps TRBD1 (6 bases). This receptor was taken from a female donor with multiple sclerosis, enrolled in a pregnancy study. The CDR3 reads CASSSTQGSTGELFF. Written as DNA, the CDR3 is TGTGCCAGCAGTTCGACACAGGGTTCCACCGGGGAGCTGTTTTTT.